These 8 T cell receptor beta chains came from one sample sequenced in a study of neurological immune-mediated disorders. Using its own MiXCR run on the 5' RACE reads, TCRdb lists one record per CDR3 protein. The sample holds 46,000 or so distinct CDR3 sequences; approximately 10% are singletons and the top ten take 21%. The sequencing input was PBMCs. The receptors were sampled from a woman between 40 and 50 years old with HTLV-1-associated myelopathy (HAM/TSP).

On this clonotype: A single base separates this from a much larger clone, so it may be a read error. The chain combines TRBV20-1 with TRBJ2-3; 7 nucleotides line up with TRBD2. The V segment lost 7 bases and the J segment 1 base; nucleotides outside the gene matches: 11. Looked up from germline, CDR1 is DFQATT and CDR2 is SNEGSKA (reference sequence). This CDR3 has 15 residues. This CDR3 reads CSVDPPAGGTDTQYF. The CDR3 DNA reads TGCAGTGTTGACCCGCCGGCGGGGGGCACAGATACGCAGTATTTT.

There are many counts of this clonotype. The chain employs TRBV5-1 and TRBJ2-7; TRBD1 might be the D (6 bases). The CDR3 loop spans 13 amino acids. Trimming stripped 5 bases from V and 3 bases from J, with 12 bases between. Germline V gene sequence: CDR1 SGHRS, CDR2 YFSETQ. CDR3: CASRLDRFYEQYF. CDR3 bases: TGCGCCAGCAGACTAGACAGGTTCTACGAGCAGTACTTC.

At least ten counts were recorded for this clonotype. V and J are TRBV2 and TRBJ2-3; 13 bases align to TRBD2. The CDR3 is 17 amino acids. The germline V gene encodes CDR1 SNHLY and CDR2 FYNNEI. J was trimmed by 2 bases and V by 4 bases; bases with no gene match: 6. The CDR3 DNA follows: TGTGCCAGCAGTGGGAGGACTAGCGGGGGCCTCACAGATACGCAGTATTTT. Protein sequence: CASSGRTSGGLTDTQYF.

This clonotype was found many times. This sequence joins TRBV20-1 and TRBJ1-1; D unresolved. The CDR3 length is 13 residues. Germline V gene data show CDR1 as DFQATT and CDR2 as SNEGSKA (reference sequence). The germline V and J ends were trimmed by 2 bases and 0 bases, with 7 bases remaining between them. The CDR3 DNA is TGCAGTGCTAGAATGCCTCTGAACACTGAAGCTTTCTTT. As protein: CSARMPLNTEAFF.

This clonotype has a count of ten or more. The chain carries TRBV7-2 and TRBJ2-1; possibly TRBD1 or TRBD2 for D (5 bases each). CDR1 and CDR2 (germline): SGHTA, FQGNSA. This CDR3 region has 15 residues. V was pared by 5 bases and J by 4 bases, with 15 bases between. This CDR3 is CASSERGPMYNEQFF. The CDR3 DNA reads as TGTGCCAGCAGCGAAAGGGGACCAATGTACAATGAGCAGTTCTTC.

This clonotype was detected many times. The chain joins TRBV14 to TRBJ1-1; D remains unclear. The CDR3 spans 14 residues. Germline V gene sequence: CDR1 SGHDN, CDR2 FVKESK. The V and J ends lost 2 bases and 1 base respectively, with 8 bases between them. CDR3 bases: TGTGCCAGCAGCCAAATGAGGAAGAACACTGAAGCTTTCTTT. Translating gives CASSQMRKNTEAFF.

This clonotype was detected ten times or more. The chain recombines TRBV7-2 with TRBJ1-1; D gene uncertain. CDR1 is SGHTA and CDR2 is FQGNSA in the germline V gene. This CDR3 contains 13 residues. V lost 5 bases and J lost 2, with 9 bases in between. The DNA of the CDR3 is TGTGCCAGCAGCCCGCATGCAAACACTGAAGCTTTCTTT. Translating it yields CASSPHANTEAFF.

The CDR3 nucleotides read TGTGCCAGCAGGCGGACAGGGTACGGCGAGCAGTACTTC. This encodes CASRRTGYGEQYF. The chain carries TRBV12-3 or TRBV12-4 and TRBJ2-7; TRBD1 matches 8 bases. With V trimmed by 6 bases and J by 6 bases, 7 bases remained unmatched. The length of the CDR3 is 13 residues.